What follows is one TCR beta chain and its context. The antigen is undetermined. The assay was immunoSEQ multiplex PCR, and TCRdb's table has in-frame clones only and misses some. The sample includes about 79,000 clones, around 82% of them seen just once. The germline gives CDR1 LNHDA, CDR2 SQIVND (reference sequence). Deletions cut 5 bases from V and 1 base from J, with 11 bases between. The CDR3 totals 14 residues. This record belongs to a study of T cell responses to AZD1222 COVID-19 vaccine. Study-level findings and limits: Among those given AZD1222, only six were seropositive at baseline.

This chain uses TRBV19 with TRBJ1-2; no clear D. The sequence was obtained from an adult in good health. Here the sequenced sample was peripheral blood, taken on day 0 of AZD1222 vaccination. The CDR3 DNA reads as TGTGCCAGTAGTGGCAGGCTAGTTAACTATGGCTACACCTTC. This codes for CASSGRLVNYGYTF.